A single sample gave rise to the 32 T cell receptor beta chains below, sequenced in a study of blood T cell repertoires in COVID-19. Produced via immunoSEQ multiplex PCR; TCRdb's table is partial and in-frame only. Among 200,000 to 250,000 clones listed, around 87% were seen once. Specimen: PBMCs or T cells enriched from blood (not recorded which). The receptors were sampled from a man aged 25-45 years who had been exposed to COVID-19.

The chain uses TRBV11-2 and TRBJ2-5, with 12 bases lining up with TRBD2. CDR3 length: 15 residues. CDR1 SGHAT and CDR2 FQNNGV come from the germline V gene. The V segment lost 5 bases and the J segment 5 bases; nucleotides outside the gene matches: 6. This chain's CDR3 is CASSPSGGAGETQYF. CDR3 sequence (DNA): TGTGCCAGCAGCCCTAGCGGGGGGGCAGGTGAGACCCAGTACTTC.

This chain uses TRBV18 with TRBJ2-2, with D tentatively TRBD1 (6 bases). CDR1 and CDR2 (germline): KGHSH, LQKENI. V shed 3 bases and J shed 7 bases, with 18 bases lying between them. CDR3 length: 16 residues. The chain's CDR3 is CASSPYSTGGGGELFF. CDR3 DNA sequence: TGTGCCAGCTCACCCTACTCGACAGGCGGTGGCGGGGAGCTGTTTTTT.

This clone was found once. The chain couples TRBV7-2 to TRBJ1-3; TRBD1 agrees at 8 bases. This CDR3 comprises 15 residues. Germline CDR1 reads SGHTA; CDR2 reads FQGNSA. Trimming at V came to 6 bases and at J to 4 bases, leaving 8 bases not matched to a gene. The CDR3: CASSPQGARGNTIYF. The CDR3 DNA sequence: TGTGCCAGCAGTCCTCAGGGGGCGCGAGGAAACACCATATATTTT.

In its sample, this clone was seen once. The J gene is TRBJ1-4, the V gene TRBV5-1; D is ambiguous. The CDR3 covers 15 residues. Looked up from germline, CDR1 is SGHRS and CDR2 is YFSETQ. With 0 bases removed from V and 2 bases from J, the gap between germline ends came to 8 bases. The CDR3: CASSLVATTNEKLFF. The CDR3 DNA follows: TGCGCCAGCAGCTTGGTGGCCACCACTAATGAAAAACTGTTTTTT.

This chain links TRBV20-1 with TRBJ2-1, with 10 bases fitting TRBD2. The CDR3 sequence is 13 residues long. CDR1 is DFQATT, CDR2 SNEGSKA, per germline (reference sequence). The V segment lost 3 bases and the J segment 9 bases; nucleotides outside the gene matches: 5. CDR3 sequence reads: CSASPLAGAEQFF. The CDR3 bases are TGCAGTGCTAGTCCTCTAGCGGGGGCTGAGCAGTTCTTC.

The rearrangement links TRBV6-2 or TRBV6-3 to TRBJ2-1, with a possible D match to TRBD1 (6 bases). From germline, CDR1 is MNHEY and CDR2 SVGEGT. V dropped 5 bases and J dropped 4 bases, with 9 bases sitting between them. The CDR3 has 13 residues. CDR3 coding DNA: TGTGCCAGCAGTAATGGACAGTACAATGAGCAGTTCTTC. This encodes CASSNGQYNEQFF.

This sequence joins TRBV12-3 or TRBV12-4 and TRBJ1-2, with 8 bases aligning to TRBD1. This CDR3 is 13 amino acids long. The J segment lost 1 base and the V segment lost 6 bases, leaving 1 base of the junction unmatched. The CDR3 loop reads CASRTGVNYGYTF. The CDR3 bases are TGTGCCAGCAGGACAGGGGTTAACTATGGCTACACCTTC.

This chain uses TRBV20-1 with TRBJ1-1; D is undetermined. The V and J ends lost 5 bases and 2 bases respectively, with 6 bases between them. Germline CDR1 DFQATT, CDR2 SNEGSKA (reference sequence). The CDR3 sequence is 11 residues long. The CDR3 region is CSASINTEAFF. The CDR3 DNA follows: TGCAGTGCTTCTATTAACACTGAAGCTTTCTTT.

The chain employs TRBV11-2 and TRBJ2-2, with TRBD1 identical over 9 bases. There are 15 residues in the CDR3. CDR1 is SGHAT, CDR2 FQNNGV, per germline. J lost 5 bases, V lost 5 bases, and 6 bases had no gene match. The CDR3 protein is CASSLGTGRTGELFF. For the CDR3, the DNA is TGTGCCAGCAGCCTAGGGACAGGGAGGACCGGGGAGCTGTTTTTT.

V usage is TRBV7-3 and J usage is TRBJ2-5; possibly TRBD2 for D (7 bases). Between the trimmed V and J ends, which lost 5 bases and 4 bases, there was a span of 14 bases. Germline CDR1 SGHTA, CDR2 FQGTGA. This CDR3 is built from 14 residues. This CDR3 is CASSLGGPRETQYF. In nucleotides, the CDR3 is TGTGCCAGCAGCCTGGGGGGGCCCAGAGAGACCCAGTACTTC.

The chain carries TRBV4-1 and TRBJ2-7; 16 bases map to TRBD2. Germline V gives CDR1 MGHRA, CDR2 YSYEKL. Unmatched junction bases numbered 10, after V lost 1 base and J lost 4 bases. The CDR3 runs to 19 residues. The CDR3 nucleotides are TGCGCCAGCAGCCAAGCCCCCGGGACTAGCGGGGGGGCGGTATACGAGCAGTACTTC. Amino acids: CASSQAPGTSGGAVYEQYF.

CDR3 sequence reads: CASSPTPGGLDTQYF. In DNA form, the CDR3 reads TGTGCCAGCAGCCCCACTCCGGGGGGGCTAGATACGCAGTATTTT. This chain joins TRBV5-4 and TRBJ2-3; 8 nucleotides line up with TRBD2. Losses at the gene ends were 4 bases for V and 5 bases for J; bases not matched to a gene: 9. This CDR3 spans 15 amino acids. Germline CDR1 reads SGHNT; CDR2 reads YYREEE (reference sequence).

This clone was counted between two and nine times. The chain recombines TRBV3-1 (or the pseudogene TRBV3-2) with TRBJ2-7, with TRBD1 matching 7 bases. Per germline, CDR1 LGHDT and CDR2 YNNKEL (reference sequence). V lost 7 bases to trimming and J lost 6 bases; unmatched junction nucleotides: 6. CDR3 length: 12 residues. The CDR3 region is CASTQTGSEQYF. CDR3 in DNA: TGTGCCAGCACCCAGACAGGGTCCGAGCAGTACTTC.

V is TRBV24-1 and J is TRBJ2-1; a weak D match, TRBD2 (5 bases). Germline V lookup: CDR1 KGHDR, CDR2 SFDVKD. The CDR3 covers 12 residues. Trimming took 6 bases from V and 7 from J, leaving 9 bases between them. The CDR3 is CATSNGGNEQFF. The CDR3 region has the DNA TGTGCCACCAGTAATGGAGGTAATGAGCAGTTCTTC.

The chain recombines TRBV5-4 with TRBJ1-4, with a possible D match to TRBD1 (5 bases). Looked up from germline, CDR1 is SGHNT and CDR2 is YYREEE (reference sequence). Trimming took 0 bases from V and 2 from J, leaving 14 bases between them. CDR3 length: 17 amino acids. CDR3 DNA: TGTGCCAGCAGCTTGGGTGGGGGGGGATTGACTAATGAAAAACTGTTTTTT. Amino acid sequence: CASSLGGGGLTNEKLFF.

This clone was counted a few times. The rearrangement uses TRBV6-2 or TRBV6-3 and TRBJ2-1; TRBD2 aligns across 7 bases. The CDR3 extends over 15 amino acids. V shed 0 bases and J 5 bases; nucleotides not matched to a gene: 4. Germline CDR1 MNHEY, CDR2 SVGEGT. The CDR3 bases are TGTGCCAGCAGTTACTCCCCGGGACTAAACAATGAGCAGTTCTTC. Protein product: CASSYSPGLNNEQFF.

J is TRBJ2-6 and V is TRBV7-3; D is unclear. The CDR3 covers 14 residues. Germline lookup yields CDR1 SGHTA and CDR2 FQGTGA. V was shortened by 3 bases and J by 1 base, with 4 bases between the two germline ends. CDR3: CASSFSSGANVLTF. The CDR3, as DNA: TGTGCCAGCAGCTTTTCATCTGGGGCCAACGTCCTGACTTTC.

This chain uses TRBV7-2 with TRBJ2-7, with TRBD2 identical over 7 bases. The V and J ends lost 6 bases and 2 bases, in that order; junction bases with no gene match: 7. This CDR3 is 14 amino acids long. Germline V gene sequence: CDR1 SGHTA, CDR2 FQGNSA. The CDR3 here is CASRFTSAAYEQYF. CDR3 coding DNA: TGTGCCAGCAGATTTACTAGCGCGGCCTACGAGCAGTACTTC.

The genes are TRBV24-1 and TRBJ2-5, with a tentative D call TRBD1 (6 bases). Trimming took off 9 bases at V and 4 bases at J, with 14 bases between the two ends. The CDR3 length is 13 residues. The germline gives CDR1 KGHDR, CDR2 SFDVKD. The CDR3 loop is CATGGQRLETQYF. The CDR3 DNA reads as TGTGCCACCGGAGGACAGCGCTTAGAGACCCAGTACTTC.

The chain couples TRBV5-1 to TRBJ2-2; D perhaps matches TRBD1 (5 bases). Germline V lookup: CDR1 SGHRS, CDR2 YFSETQ. There are 16 residues in the CDR3. Trimming cost V 4 bases and J 6 bases, with 19 bases left between them. The CDR3 reads CASSQAGRVEAGELFF. CDR3 DNA: TGCGCCAGCAGCCAAGCAGGCAGGGTCGAGGCCGGGGAGCTGTTTTTT.

The rearrangement uses TRBV7-9 and TRBJ2-5; a possible D gene is TRBD1 (6 bases). Germline values: CDR1 SEHNR, CDR2 FQNEAQ (reference sequence). V was trimmed by 5 bases and J by 1 base, leaving 23 bases between them. This CDR3 has 18 residues. For the CDR3, the DNA is TGTGCCAGCAGCCCACTCGGCGGCAGGGGCCCTTTCCAAGAGACCCAGTACTTC. It is translated as CASSPLGGRGPFQETQYF.

This rearrangement joins TRBV21-1 to TRBJ2-1; the table gives TRBD1 as D, unverified against the DNA. TRBV21-1 is annotated as a pseudogene. This CDR3 has 18 residues. In DNA, the CDR3 is TGTGCCAGCAGCATCCGGGACAGGGAAGGGAGCTCCTACAATGAGCAGTTCTTC. Protein product: CASSIRDREGSSYNEQFF.

The chain uses TRBV18 and TRBJ1-2, with a tentative D call TRBD1 (6 bases). Looked up from germline, CDR1 is KGHSH and CDR2 is LQKENI. Trimming shortened V by 5 bases and J by 3 bases, and 16 bases separated the two germline ends. The CDR3 loop spans 15 amino acids. The CDR3 protein is CASSWEGGGDYGYTF. DNA of the CDR3: TGTGCCAGCTCATGGGAAGGGGGTGGAGACTATGGCTACACCTTC.

The chain carries TRBV3-1 (or the pseudogene TRBV3-2) and TRBJ1-1; TRBD1 is a possible D gene (6 bases). The CDR3 runs to 15 residues. In germline, CDR1 is LGHDT, CDR2 YNNKEL (reference sequence). V was cut by 4 bases and J by 0 bases, with 12 bases left in between. This chain's CDR3 is CASSREQGVNTEAFF. CDR3 in DNA: TGTGCCAGCAGCCGAGAACAGGGAGTGAACACTGAAGCTTTCTTT.

V and J are TRBV7-3 and TRBJ2-2; D gene unclear. Germline assignment: CDR1 SGHTA and CDR2 FQGTGA. The CDR3 covers 14 residues. Trimming stripped 4 bases from V and 2 bases from J, with 8 bases between. The CDR3 protein is CASSSLLNTGELFF. For the CDR3, the DNA is TGTGCCAGCAGCTCCCTCCTTAACACCGGGGAGCTGTTTTTT.

J is TRBJ2-7 and V is TRBV7-9, with TRBD2 matching over 7 bases. The CDR3 has 17 amino acids. J gave up 2 bases and V 5 bases, and 15 bases lay outside the gene matches. The germline V gene encodes CDR1 SEHNR and CDR2 FQNEAQ (reference sequence). CDR3: CASSPGGGDYLAYEQYF. The CDR3 region has the DNA TGTGCCAGCAGCCCGGGAGGAGGGGACTACCTGGCCTACGAGCAGTACTTC. Drawing the rest from reference TRBV7-9 and TRBJ2-7, the complete variable domain is DTGVSQNPRHKITKRGQNVTFRCDPISEHNRLYWYRQTLGQGPEFLTYFQNEAQLEKSRLLSDRFSAERPKGSFSTLEIQRTEQGDSAMYLCASSPGGGDYLAYEQYFGPGTRLTVT.

The chain combines TRBV27 with TRBJ2-3, with TRBD2 as a possible D gene (7 bases). The CDR3 is 14 amino acids. Germline-derived CDR1 and CDR2 are MNHEY and SMNVEV (reference sequence). Between the trimmed V and J ends, which lost 3 bases and 3 bases, there was a span of 10 bases. In DNA form, the CDR3 reads TGTGCCAGCAGTTTTGGGGGGGCGACAGATACGCAGTATTTT. It specifies CASSFGGATDTQYF.

The chain combines TRBV3-1 (or the pseudogene TRBV3-2) with TRBJ1-6, with D perhaps matching TRBD1 (5 bases). Trimming removed 3 bases at V and 10 bases at J, with 19 bases between. Germline lookup yields CDR1 LGHDT and CDR2 YNNKEL (reference sequence). The CDR3 consists of 16 residues. The CDR3 here is CASSQVRTGDGSPLHF. The CDR3 DNA sequence: TGTGCCAGCAGCCAGGTTAGGACGGGGGACGGGTCACCCCTCCACTTT.

V is TRBV5-1 and J is TRBJ2-7, with 12 bases aligning to TRBD1. V trimming: 2 bases; J trimming: 4 bases; junction bases outside the gene matches: 7. The germline V gene has CDR1 SGHRS and CDR2 YFSETQ. There are 16 residues in the CDR3. This CDR3 is CASSLGPGQGAYEQYF. CDR3 DNA sequence: TGCGCCAGCAGCTTAGGGCCGGGACAGGGGGCTTACGAGCAGTACTTC.

This clone was seen a single time. V usage is TRBV14 and J usage is TRBJ1-4; the D gene is possibly TRBD1 (6 bases). The ends were cut back, 9 bases at V and 6 bases at J, with 14 bases in the middle. Germline V gene data show CDR1 as SGHDN and CDR2 as FVKESK. This CDR3 is built from 13 residues. CDR3 nucleotides: TGTGCCAGTAGACCAGGGGCGGATGAAAAACTGTTTTTT. This sequence encodes CASRPGADEKLFF. Filled out from reference TRBV14 and TRBJ1-4, the complete variable domain reads EAGVTQFPSHSVIEKGQTVTLRCDPISGHDNLYWYRRVMGKEIKFLLHFVKESKQDESGMPNNRFLAERTGGTYSTLKVQPAELEDSGVYFCASRPGADEKLFFGSGTQLSVL.

This clone was recorded a few times. The chain combines TRBV3-1 (or the pseudogene TRBV3-2) with TRBJ2-1, with 10 bases that match TRBD1. The germline gives CDR1 LGHDT, CDR2 YNNKEL (reference sequence). The CDR3 consists of 16 residues. V was pared by 3 bases and J by 4 bases, with 6 bases of the junction left unmatched. The CDR3 DNA reads TGTGCCAGCAGCCAGCTACCGGGACAGGGGTACAATGAGCAGTTCTTC. Its protein is CASSQLPGQGYNEQFF.

The chain has TRBV9 and TRBJ2-7; 9 positions agree with TRBD1. After removal of 0 bases from V and 5 bases from J, the junction contained 18 bases not matched to a gene. This CDR3 is built from 19 residues. Germline CDR1 SGDLS, CDR2 YYNGEE. The DNA of the CDR3 is TGTGCCAGCAGCGTAGTTCCGTGGCCGGGACAGGGTTTGGCAGACGAGCAGTACTTC. Residues: CASSVVPWPGQGLADEQYF.